The source of this TCR beta chain is a study of Ad26.COV2.S vaccination and SARS-CoV-2 variants. Study-level information: Intramuscular Ad26.COV2.S at 5x10^10 or 1x10^11 viral particles.

Described treatment: roughly 20 received Ad26.COV2.S at low or high dose, single or two shots; 5 received placebo; per-sample allocation not given. Samples analyzed were those drawn on day 63 after the first vaccine or placebo injection. The vaccine delivered Wuhan-strain SARS-CoV-2 spike through an Ad26 vector. The CDR3 sequence is 13 residues long. Germline CDR1 is SGDLS and CDR2 is YYNGEE. V was trimmed by 3 bases and J by 0 bases, leaving 7 bases between them. TCRdb's table, derived via immunoSEQ multiplex PCR, lists solely in-frame clones and lacks some. The sample holds a few hundred thousand clones, 87% seen once.

The chain combines TRBV9 with TRBJ2-7; the D call may be TRBD1 or TRBD2 (5 bases each). The sequence derives from a person aged 18-65 years who received the Ad26.COV2.S COVID-19 vaccine or a placebo. Sequenced here: peripheral blood, sampled in a trial of Ad26.COV2.S vaccine versus placebo. CDR3 residues: CASSERGSYEQYF. Written as DNA, the CDR3 is TGTGCCAGCAGCGAGAGGGGCTCCTACGAGCAGTACTTC.